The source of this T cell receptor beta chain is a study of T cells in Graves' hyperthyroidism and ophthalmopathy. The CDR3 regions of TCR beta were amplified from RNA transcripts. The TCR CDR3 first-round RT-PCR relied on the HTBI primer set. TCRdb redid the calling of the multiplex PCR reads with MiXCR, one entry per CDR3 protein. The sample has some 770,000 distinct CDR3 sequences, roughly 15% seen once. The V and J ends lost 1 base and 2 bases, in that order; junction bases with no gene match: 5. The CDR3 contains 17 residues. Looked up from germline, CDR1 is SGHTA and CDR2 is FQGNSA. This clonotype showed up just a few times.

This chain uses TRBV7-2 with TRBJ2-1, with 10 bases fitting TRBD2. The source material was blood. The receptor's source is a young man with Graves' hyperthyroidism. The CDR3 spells CASSLVFTSGAYNEQFF. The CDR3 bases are TGTGCCAGCAGCTTAGTATTTACTAGCGGGGCCTACAATGAGCAGTTCTTC.